Following are 10 T cell receptor beta chains from one sample sequenced in a study of OX40 agonist ivuxolimab in advanced cancers. Using immunoSEQ multiplex PCR, the repertoire was profiled, and TCRdb retains in-frame clones only, with some absent. The sample lists roughly 100,000 clones; nearly 90% were seen once. The source material was CD4+ or CD8+ T cells sorted from blood, sampled in a trial of the OX40 agonist ivuxolimab. These receptors all stem from an adult with an advanced solid tumor such as melanoma, head and neck, liver or kidney cancer.

The chain carries TRBV2 and TRBJ2-5; 7 bases are shared with TRBD2. CDR1 and CDR2 from the germline V gene are SNHLY and FYNNEI. Trimming took 8 bases from V and 2 from J; bases not matched to a gene: 11. The CDR3 spans 15 residues. DNA for the CDR3: TGTGCCAGCCCCGCCAAGCGGGGAGGTCAAGAGACCCAGTACTTC. Protein sequence: CASPAKRGGQETQYF. Full variable domain (remainder filled in from reference TRBV2 and TRBJ2-5): EPEVTQTPSHQVTQMGQEVILRCVPISNHLYFYWYRQILGQKVEFLVSFYNNEISEKSEIFDDQFSVERPDGSNFTLKIRSTKLEDSAMYFCASPAKRGGQETQYFGPGTRLLVL.

This chain uses TRBV11-2 with TRBJ1-6, with 8 bases identical to TRBD1. The CDR3 runs to 16 residues. Germline-derived CDR1 and CDR2 are SGHAT and FQNNGV. The junction had 10 bases not matched to a gene; V was cut back by 5 bases and J by 7 bases. Here the CDR3 reads CASSRLPGTGNSPLHF. The DNA of the CDR3 is TGTGCCAGCAGCCGCCTTCCCGGGACAGGAAATTCACCCCTCCACTTT.

The chain joins TRBV5-4 to TRBJ2-2; D not resolved. Per the germline V gene, CDR1 is SGHNT and CDR2 is YYREEE (reference sequence). The CDR3 loop spans 14 amino acids. V was cut by 2 bases and J by 4 bases, with 9 bases left in between. The CDR3 DNA reads as TGTGCCAGCAGCTTAGAGTATGCCACCGGGGAGCTGTTTTTT. Amino acid sequence: CASSLEYATGELFF.

CDR3 in DNA: TGTGCTAGTGGTGTGAAGGGGCAGGGTTACGGCTACACCTTC. Amino acids: CASGVKGQGYGYTF. This chain links TRBV12-5 with TRBJ1-2; the D gene is possibly TRBD1 (5 bases). Germline lookup yields CDR1 LGHNT and CDR2 FRNRAP. V was trimmed by 5 bases and J by 8 bases, leaving 18 bases between them. This CDR3 contains 14 residues.

This clone showed up just once. The chain joins TRBV19 to TRBJ2-1, with 7 positions matching TRBD2. Looked up from germline, CDR1 is LNHDA and CDR2 is SQIVND (reference sequence). The V and J ends lost 7 bases and 3 bases, in that order; junction bases with no gene match: 12. The CDR3 loop spans 16 amino acids. DNA for the CDR3: TGTGCCAGTATCCCCTACGGGGCTAGCGGCTACAATGAGCAGTTCTTC. Amino acids: CASIPYGASGYNEQFF.

This chain connects TRBV18 to TRBJ2-1; D gene uncertain. The CDR3 has 11 amino acids. Germline lookup yields CDR1 KGHSH and CDR2 LQKENI. V lost 2 bases, J lost 4 bases, and 0 bases lay in between. In DNA form, the CDR3 reads TGTGCCAGCTCACCATACAATGAGCAGTTCTTC. This translates into CASSPYNEQFF.

The chain carries TRBV7-8 and TRBJ1-5; TRBD1 aligns across 8 bases. The V segment lost 6 bases and the J segment 4 bases; nucleotides outside the gene matches: 8. This CDR3 has 15 amino acids. The germline gives CDR1 SGHVS, CDR2 FQNEAQ. This chain's CDR3 is CASRSGTGVNQPQHF. CDR3 bases: TGTGCCAGCAGATCCGGGACAGGAGTAAATCAGCCCCAGCATTTT.

V usage is TRBV7-8 and J usage is TRBJ2-2, with 13 bases that match TRBD2. The CDR3 sequence is 17 residues long. V shed 1 base and J 7 bases; nucleotides not matched to a gene: 6. Germline V lookup: CDR1 SGHVS, CDR2 FQNEAQ. CDR3 bases: TGTGCCAGCAGCTTAGTCGGACTAGCGGGAGTTTTCGGGGAGCTGTTTTTT. This translates into CASSLVGLAGVFGELFF.

The chain recombines TRBV5-1 with TRBJ2-1; D call uncertain. Germline assignment: CDR1 SGHRS and CDR2 YFSETQ. The CDR3 runs 16 residues. Trimming pared 0 bases from V and 1 base from J, leaving 11 bases between. CDR3 region: CASSLAGLVSYNEQFF. CDR3 nucleotides: TGCGCCAGCAGCTTGGCCGGGCTAGTGTCCTACAATGAGCAGTTCTTC.

The J gene is TRBJ1-6, the V gene TRBV14; D gene uncertain. Trimming shortened V by 1 base and J by 7 bases, and 2 bases separated the two germline ends. The germline V gene encodes CDR1 SGHDN and CDR2 FVKESK. The CDR3 is 12 amino acids. The CDR3 protein is CASSQGNSPLHF. Written as DNA, the CDR3 is TGTGCCAGCAGCCAAGGGAATTCACCCCTCCACTTT.